This T cell receptor beta chain emerged from a study of blood T cells in healthy people across ages. Whole-study results and caveats: CMV status of donors was not determined, possibly confounding expanded clonotype changes. Long-lived donors exceeded aged donors in naive CD4+ cells and diversity.

V lost 4 bases and J lost 1, with 19 bases in between. The germline V gene encodes CDR1 KGHSH and CDR2 LQKENI. The CDR3 has 17 amino acids. Healthy Caucasians from Russia aged about 6 to 90 served as donors. Then a second PCR, running roughly 7 to 11 cycles, was carried out with a sample-barcoded 5' primer and a J-beta primer mix. Tags on each cDNA molecule came from a template-switch adaptor with 12 random nucleotides. One entry per CDR3 protein, called by TCRdb with MiXCR from the 5' RACE reads. The table includes some 920,000 distinct CDR3 sequences, approximately 50% detected once. Concerning this clonotype: The antigen is unknown.

This rearrangement joins TRBV18 to TRBJ2-5; D may be TRBD1 (6 bases). Sequencing was done on a sample of blood. This clonotype was obtained from a woman in her sixties in good health. DNA of the CDR3: TGTGCCAGCTCACGATTACGGACAGATACCGTCCAAGAGACCCAGTACTTC. Its translation: CASSRLRTDTVQETQYF.